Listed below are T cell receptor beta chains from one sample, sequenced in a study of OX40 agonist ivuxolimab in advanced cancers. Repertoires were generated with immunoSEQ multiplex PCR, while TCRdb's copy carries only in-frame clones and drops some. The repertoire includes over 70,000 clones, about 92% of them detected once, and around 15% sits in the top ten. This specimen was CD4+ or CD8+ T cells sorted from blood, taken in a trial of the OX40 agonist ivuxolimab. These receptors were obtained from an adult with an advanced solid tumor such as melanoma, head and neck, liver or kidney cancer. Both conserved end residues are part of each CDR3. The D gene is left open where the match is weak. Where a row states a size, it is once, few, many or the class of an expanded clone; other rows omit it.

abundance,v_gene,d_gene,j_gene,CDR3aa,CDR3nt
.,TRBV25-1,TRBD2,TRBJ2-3,CASSFGTSGTDTQYF,TGTGCCAGCTCGTTTGGGACTAGCGGAACAGATACGCAGTATTTT
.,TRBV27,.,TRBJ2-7,CASSLGANYEQYF,TGTGCCAGCAGTCTCGGGGCCAACTACGAGCAGTACTTC
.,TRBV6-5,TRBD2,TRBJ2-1,CASSPGLAGLNEQFF,TGTGCCAGCAGCCCGGGACTAGCGGGCCTCAATGAGCAGTTCTTC
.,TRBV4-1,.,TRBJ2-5,CASSQESGTFQETQYF,TGCGCCAGCAGCCAAGAATCGGGGACGTTTCAGGAGACCCAGTACTTC
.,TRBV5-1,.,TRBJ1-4,CASSLEGREKLFF,TGCGCCAGCAGCTTAGAAGGGCGGGAAAAACTGTTTTTT
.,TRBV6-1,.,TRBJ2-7,CASSPWGLTSYEQYF,TGTGCCAGCAGTCCTTGGGGGCTTACATCCTACGAGCAGTACTTC
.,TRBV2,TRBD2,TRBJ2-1,CASSLAGASYNEQFF,TGTGCCAGCAGTCTAGCGGGAGCATCCTACAATGAGCAGTTCTTC
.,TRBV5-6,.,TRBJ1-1,CASSLWDFSGANTEAFF,TGTGCCAGCAGCTTGTGGGATTTCAGTGGAGCGAACACTGAAGCTTTCTTT
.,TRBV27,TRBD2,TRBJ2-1,CASSFLGLENNEQFF,TGTGCCAGCAGCTTTCTGGGACTAGAAAACAATGAGCAGTTCTTC
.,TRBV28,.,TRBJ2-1,CASTPKGLPGDEQFF,TGTGCCAGCACCCCTAAAGGACTACCTGGCGATGAGCAGTTCTTC
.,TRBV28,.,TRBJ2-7,CASSLGGGLAEQYF,TGTGCCAGCAGTTTAGGGGGGGGCTTGGCCGAGCAGTACTTC
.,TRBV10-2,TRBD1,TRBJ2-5,CASRLGQGWQETQYF,TGCGCCAGCCGACTAGGACAGGGGTGGCAAGAGACCCAGTACTTC
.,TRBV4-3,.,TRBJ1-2,CASSQDRGSYYGYTF,TGCGCCAGCAGCCAAGATCGTGGGTCTTACTATGGCTACACCTTC
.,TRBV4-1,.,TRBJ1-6,CASSQPWGSSSYNSPLHF,TGCGCCAGCAGCCAGCCATGGGGTTCGAGCTCCTATAATTCACCCCTCCACTTT
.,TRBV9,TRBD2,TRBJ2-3,CASSLLRGITDTQYF,TGTGCCAGCAGCTTATTGCGGGGGATCACAGATACGCAGTATTTT
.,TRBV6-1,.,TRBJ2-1,CASSEIGDNEQFF,TGTGCCAGCAGTGAAATAGGAGACAATGAGCAGTTCTTC
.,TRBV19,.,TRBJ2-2,CASYAGELFF,TGTGCCAGCTATGCCGGGGAGCTGTTTTTT
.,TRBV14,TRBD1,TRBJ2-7,CASSLDRGTYEQYF,TGTGCCAGCAGCCTGGACAGGGGGACGTACGAGCAGTACTTC
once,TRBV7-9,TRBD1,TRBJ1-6,CASSPSDRVKNSPLHF,TGTGCCAGCAGCCCGTCGGACAGGGTTAAAAATTCACCCCTCCACTTT
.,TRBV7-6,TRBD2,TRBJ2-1,CASSFGLDYNEQFF,TGTGCCAGCAGCTTCGGACTAGACTACAATGAGCAGTTCTTC
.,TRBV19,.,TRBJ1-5,CASSWGGGSNQPQHF,TGTGCCAGTAGTTGGGGGGGAGGGAGCAATCAGCCCCAGCATTTT
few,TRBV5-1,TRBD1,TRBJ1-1,CASSWDRMNTEAFF,TGCGCCAGCAGTTGGGACAGGATGAACACTGAAGCTTTCTTT
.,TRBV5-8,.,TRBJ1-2,CASSTRGGINYGYTF,TGTGCCAGCAGCACCCGGGGGGGTATAAACTATGGCTACACCTTC
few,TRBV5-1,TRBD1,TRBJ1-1,CASSAWTGVNTEAFF,TGCGCCAGCAGCGCCTGGACAGGGGTGAACACTGAAGCTTTCTTT
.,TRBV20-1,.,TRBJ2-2,CSAEETGELFF,TGCAGTGCCGAGGAGACCGGGGAGCTGTTTTTT
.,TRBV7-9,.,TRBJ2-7,CASSSSDPQGHPPYEQYF,TGTGCCAGCAGCTCATCCGACCCGCAGGGCCACCCCCCTTACGAGCAGTACTTC
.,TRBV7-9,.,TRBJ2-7,CASSPGGTYEQYF,TGTGCCAGCAGCCCCGGCGGGACCTACGAGCAGTACTTC
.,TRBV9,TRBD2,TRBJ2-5,CASSPYTSGGETQYF,TGTGCCAGCAGCCCCTACACTAGCGGGGGCGAGACCCAGTACTTC
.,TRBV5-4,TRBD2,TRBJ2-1,CASSLNMAGGNEQFF,TGTGCCAGCAGCTTGAATATGGCGGGGGGCAATGAGCAGTTCTTC
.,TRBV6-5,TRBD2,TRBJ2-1,CASSLTSGGTYNEQFF,TGTGCCAGCAGTTTGACTAGCGGGGGGACCTACAATGAGCAGTTCTTC
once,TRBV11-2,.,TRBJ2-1,CASNPPGLDNEQFF,TGTGCCAGCAACCCCCCGGGACTGGACAATGAGCAGTTCTTC
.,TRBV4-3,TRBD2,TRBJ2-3,CASSQEPWTSRTDTQYF,TGCGCCAGCAGCCAAGAGCCTTGGACTAGCCGCACAGATACGCAGTATTTT
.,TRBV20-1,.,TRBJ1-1,CSAPDMAEAFF,TGCAGTGCCCCGGACATGGCCGAAGCTTTCTTT
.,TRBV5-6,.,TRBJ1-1,CASSLGGSGGGLTEAFF,TGTGCCAGCAGCTTGGGCGGTTCGGGGGGAGGGTTGACTGAAGCTTTCTTT
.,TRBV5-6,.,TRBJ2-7,CASSSTAGEQYF,TGTGCCAGCAGCTCGACAGCCGGAGAGCAGTACTTC
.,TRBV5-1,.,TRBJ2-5,CASSPPRSGVQETQYF,TGCGCCAGCAGCCCCCCCCGATCGGGCGTCCAAGAGACCCAGTACTTC
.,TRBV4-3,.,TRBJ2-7,CASSQVASRAAYEQYF,TGCGCCAGCAGCCAAGTAGCGTCCCGGGCCGCCTACGAGCAGTACTTC
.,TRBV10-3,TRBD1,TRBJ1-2,CAISGTGTGYTF,TGTGCCATCAGTGGGACAGGGACCGGCTACACCTTC
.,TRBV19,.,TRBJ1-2,CASTPGGWSNYGYTF,TGTGCCAGTACCCCCGGGGGTTGGAGTAACTATGGCTACACCTTC
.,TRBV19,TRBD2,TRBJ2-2,CASSPTSGRAANTGELFF,TGTGCCAGTAGTCCCACCAGCGGGAGGGCCGCGAACACCGGGGAGCTGTTTTTT
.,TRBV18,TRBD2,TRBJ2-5,CASSPPSSGRASGETQYF,TGTGCCAGCTCACCACCGTCTAGCGGGAGGGCCTCGGGGGAGACCCAGTACTTC
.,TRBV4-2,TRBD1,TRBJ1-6,CASSQEWTGHSPLHF,TGTGCCAGCAGCCAAGAATGGACAGGGCATTCACCCCTCCACTTT
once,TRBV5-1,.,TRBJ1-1,CASSLAHGRTRSDEAFF,TGCGCCAGCAGCTTGGCCCACGGGAGGACCCGCTCGGATGAAGCTTTCTTT